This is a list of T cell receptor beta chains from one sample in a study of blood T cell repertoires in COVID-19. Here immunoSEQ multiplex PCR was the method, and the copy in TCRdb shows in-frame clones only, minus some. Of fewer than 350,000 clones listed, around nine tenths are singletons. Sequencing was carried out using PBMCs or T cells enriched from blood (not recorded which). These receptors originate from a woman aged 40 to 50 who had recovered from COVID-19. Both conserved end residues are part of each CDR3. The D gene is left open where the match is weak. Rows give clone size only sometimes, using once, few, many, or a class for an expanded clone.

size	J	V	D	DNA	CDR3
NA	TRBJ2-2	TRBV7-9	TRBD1	TGTGCCAGCAGTCCGGGACAGGGGAACACCGGGGAGCTGTTTTTT	CASSPGQGNTGELFF
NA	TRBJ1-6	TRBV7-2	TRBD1	TGTGCCAGCAGCTTTCGGTCTGGGACAGGCAACTCACCCCTCCACTTT	CASSFRSGTGNSPLHF
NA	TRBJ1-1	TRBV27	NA	TGTGCCAGCAGTTCCTTGGACAGGAACACTGAAGCTTTCTTT	CASSSLDRNTEAFF
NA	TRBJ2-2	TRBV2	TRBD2	TGTGCCAGCAGTTCTCTAGCGGGGAACACCGGGGAGCTGTTTTTT	CASSSLAGNTGELFF
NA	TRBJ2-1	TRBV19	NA	TGTGCCAGTAGTATAGCTCCTAGTGGGTTCGGTGAGCAGTTCTTC	CASSIAPSGFGEQFF
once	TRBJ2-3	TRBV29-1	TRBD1	TGCAGCGTTGCGGGACAGACTAGCACAGATACGCAGTATTTT	CSVAGQTSTDTQYF
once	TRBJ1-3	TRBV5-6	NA	TGTGCCAGCAGCTTAGCAGGCCGTCGTGACACCATATATTTT	CASSLAGRRDTIYF
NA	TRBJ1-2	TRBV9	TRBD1	TGTGCCAGCAGCGCAGACAGGGGATCTGGTGGCTACACCTTC	CASSADRGSGGYTF
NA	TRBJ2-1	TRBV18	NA	TGTGCCAGCTCACCACTTTCTAGCAATGAGCAGTTCTTC	CASSPLSSNEQFF
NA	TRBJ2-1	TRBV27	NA	TGTGCCAGCAGTCCCAGGGGCTCCTACAATGAGCAGTTCTTC	CASSPRGSYNEQFF
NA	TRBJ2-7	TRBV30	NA	TGTGCCTGGAGTGCAAACTACGAGCAGTACTTC	CAWSANYEQYF
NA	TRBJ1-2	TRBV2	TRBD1	TGTGCCAGCAGTGCGGGACAGGGGCTCTGGGGCTACACCTTC	CASSAGQGLWGYTF
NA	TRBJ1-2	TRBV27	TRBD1	TGTGCCAGCAGTTTAAGAGGACAGGGTCCCCACTATGGCTACACCTTC	CASSLRGQGPHYGYTF
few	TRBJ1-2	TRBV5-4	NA	TGTGCCAGCAGCTTGAGCCCAGGAGGCTACACCTTC	CASSLSPGGYTF
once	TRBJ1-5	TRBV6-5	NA	TGTGCCAGCACCAAGGGGGAGTATAGCAATCAGCCCCAGCATTTT	CASTKGEYSNQPQHF
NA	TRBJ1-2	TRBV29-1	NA	TGCAGCGTTACCCGGGACACCAACTATGGCTACACCTTC	CSVTRDTNYGYTF
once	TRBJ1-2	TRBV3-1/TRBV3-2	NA	TGTGCCAGCAGCCAAGATTTGGCGGGGGCGAACTATGGCTACACCTTC	CASSQDLAGANYGYTF
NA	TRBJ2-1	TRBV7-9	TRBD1	TGTGCCAGCAGTCGAAGACAGGGAAATGAGCAGTTCTTC	CASSRRQGNEQFF
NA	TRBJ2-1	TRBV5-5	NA	TGTGCCAGCAGCTTGTCAGGGGGGCCCTACAATGAGCAGTTCTTC	CASSLSGGPYNEQFF
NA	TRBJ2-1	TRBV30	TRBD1	TGTGCCTGGAGTGCTTTTGGGACAGGGCATCGCGAGCAGTTCTTC	CAWSAFGTGHREQFF
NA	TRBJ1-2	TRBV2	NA	TGTGCCAGCAGTAAAAGACAGGACTATGGCTACACCTTC	CASSKRQDYGYTF
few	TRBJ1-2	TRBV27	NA	TGTGCCAGCAGTTTAACAGGGTTGGGCTATGGCTACACCTTC	CASSLTGLGYGYTF
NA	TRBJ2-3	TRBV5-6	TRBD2	TGTGCCAGCAGCTTGGGCGCGGGAGGGCCTCCAGATACGCAGTATTTT	CASSLGAGGPPDTQYF
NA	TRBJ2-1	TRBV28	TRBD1	TGTGCCAGCAGTTGGACAGGCTCCTACAATGAGCAGTTCTTC	CASSWTGSYNEQFF
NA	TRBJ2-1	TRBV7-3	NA	TGTGCCAGCACCGACAGCAACAATGAGCAGTTCTTC	CASTDSNNEQFF
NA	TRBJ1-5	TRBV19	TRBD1	TGTGCCAGTAGTATAGGATTCCGGACAGGGGTCAATCAGCCCCAGCATTTT	CASSIGFRTGVNQPQHF
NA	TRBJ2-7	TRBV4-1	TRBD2	TGCGCCAGCAGCCAAACGGACATGGGACTAGCGGGAGACTACGAGCAGTACTTC	CASSQTDMGLAGDYEQYF
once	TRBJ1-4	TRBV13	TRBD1	TGTGCCAGCAGCTTGGGACAGCGGACTAATGAAAAACTGTTTTTT	CASSLGQRTNEKLFF
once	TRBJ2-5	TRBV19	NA	TGTGCCAGTAGTTTCGAGGGTAACCAAGAGACCCAGTACTTC	CASSFEGNQETQYF
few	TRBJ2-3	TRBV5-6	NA	TGTGCCAGCAGCTTAGGAGCTACCAGCACAGATACGCAGTATTTT	CASSLGATSTDTQYF
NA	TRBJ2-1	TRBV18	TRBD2	TGTGCCAGCTCATTGGGACTAGCGGACTACAATGAGCAGTTCTTC	CASSLGLADYNEQFF
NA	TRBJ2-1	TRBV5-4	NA	TGTGCCAGCAGCGGAAAAGAGGGGGCCTACAATGAGCAGTTCTTC	CASSGKEGAYNEQFF
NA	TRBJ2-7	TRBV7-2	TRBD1	TGTGCCAGCAGCAGGGACAGATACTCCTACGAGCAGTACTTC	CASSRDRYSYEQYF
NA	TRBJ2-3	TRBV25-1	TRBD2	TGTGCCAGCAGTGAATCGGGGGGAGATACGCAGTATTTT	CASSESGGDTQYF
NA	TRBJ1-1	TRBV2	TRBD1	TGTGCCAGCAGTCGACAGGGGGTAGGCCGGGAGACTGAAGCTTTCTTT	CASSRQGVGRETEAFF
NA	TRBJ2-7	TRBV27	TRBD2	TGTGCCAGCAGTCCGCCCCAGGCGGGAGGGACCTACGAGCAGTACTTC	CASSPPQAGGTYEQYF
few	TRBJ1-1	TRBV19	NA	TGTGCCAGTAGTAGGGGCCATGTTTTGAACACTGAAGCTTTCTTT	CASSRGHVLNTEAFF
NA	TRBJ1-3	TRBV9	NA	TGTGCCAGCAGCCAAGCCTTCTCTGGAAACACCATATATTTT	CASSQAFSGNTIYF
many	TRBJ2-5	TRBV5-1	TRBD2	TGCGCCAGCAGCTTGGCCACAACTAGCGGGAGCCAAGAGACCCAGTACTTC	CASSLATTSGSQETQYF
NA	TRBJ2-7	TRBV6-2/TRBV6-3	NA	TGTGCCAGCAGTCGGCCTCTCTTAGGGGGGGGATCCTACGAGCAGTACTTC	CASSRPLLGGGSYEQYF
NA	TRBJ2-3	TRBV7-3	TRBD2	TGTGCCAGCAGCTTAGGGGGGACTAGTAGGTTGCCAGATACGCAGTATTTT	CASSLGGTSRLPDTQYF